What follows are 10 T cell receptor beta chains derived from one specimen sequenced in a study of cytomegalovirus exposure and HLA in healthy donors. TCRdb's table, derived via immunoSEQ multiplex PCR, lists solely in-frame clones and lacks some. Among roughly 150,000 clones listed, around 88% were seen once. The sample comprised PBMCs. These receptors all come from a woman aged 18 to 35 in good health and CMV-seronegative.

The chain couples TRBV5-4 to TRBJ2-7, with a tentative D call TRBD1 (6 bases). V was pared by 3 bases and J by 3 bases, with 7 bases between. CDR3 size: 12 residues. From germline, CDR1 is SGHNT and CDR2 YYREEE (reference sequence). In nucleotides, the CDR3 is TGTGCCAGCAGCTGGGACAACTACGAGCAGTACTTC. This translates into CASSWDNYEQYF.

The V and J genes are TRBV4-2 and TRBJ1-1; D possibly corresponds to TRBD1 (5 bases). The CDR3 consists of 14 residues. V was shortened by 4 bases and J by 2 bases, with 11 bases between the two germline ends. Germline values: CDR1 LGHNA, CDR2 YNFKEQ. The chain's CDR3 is CASSPETGNTEAFF. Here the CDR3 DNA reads TGTGCCAGCAGCCCGGAAACAGGTAACACTGAAGCTTTCTTT.

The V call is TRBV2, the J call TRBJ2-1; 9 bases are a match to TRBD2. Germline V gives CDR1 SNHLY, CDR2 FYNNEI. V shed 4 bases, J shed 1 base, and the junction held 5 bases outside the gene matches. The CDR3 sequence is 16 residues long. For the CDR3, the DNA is TGTGCCAGCAGTGTCTCTACTAGCGGGTCCTACAATGAGCAGTTCTTC. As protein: CASSVSTSGSYNEQFF.

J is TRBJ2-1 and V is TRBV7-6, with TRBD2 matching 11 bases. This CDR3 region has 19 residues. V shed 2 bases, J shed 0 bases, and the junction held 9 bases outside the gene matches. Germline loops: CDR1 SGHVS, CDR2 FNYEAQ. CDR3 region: CASSLSSTSGTSSYNEQFF. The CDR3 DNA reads TGTGCCAGCAGCTTAAGCTCGACTAGCGGGACAAGCTCCTACAATGAGCAGTTCTTC.

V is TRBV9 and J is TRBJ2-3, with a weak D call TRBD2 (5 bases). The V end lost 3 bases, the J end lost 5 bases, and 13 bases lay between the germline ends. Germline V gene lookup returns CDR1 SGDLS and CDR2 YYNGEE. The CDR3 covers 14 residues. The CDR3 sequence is CASSAGRTLDTQYF. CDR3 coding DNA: TGTGCCAGCAGCGCGGGAAGAACCCTAGATACGCAGTATTTT.

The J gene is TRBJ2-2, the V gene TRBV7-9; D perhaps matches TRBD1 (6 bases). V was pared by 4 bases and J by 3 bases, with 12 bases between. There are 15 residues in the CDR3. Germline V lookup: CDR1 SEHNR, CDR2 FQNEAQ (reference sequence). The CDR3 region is CASSSRDTYTGELFF. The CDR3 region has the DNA TGTGCCAGCAGCTCTAGGGACACTTACACCGGGGAGCTGTTTTTT.

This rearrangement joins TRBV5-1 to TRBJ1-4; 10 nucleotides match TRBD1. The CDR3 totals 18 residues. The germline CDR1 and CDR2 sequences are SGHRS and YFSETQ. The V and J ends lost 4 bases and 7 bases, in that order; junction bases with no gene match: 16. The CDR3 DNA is TGCGCCAGCAGCGCCCTAGGGGGACAGGGGACCAAAATTGAAAAACTGTTTTTT. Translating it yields CASSALGGQGTKIEKLFF. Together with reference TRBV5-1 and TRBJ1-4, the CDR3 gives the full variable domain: KAGVTQTPRYLIKTRGQQVTLSCSPISGHRSVSWYQQTPGQGLQFLFEYFSETQRNKGNFPGRFSGRQFSNSRSEMNVSTLELGDSALYLCASSALGGQGTKIEKLFFGSGTQLSVL.

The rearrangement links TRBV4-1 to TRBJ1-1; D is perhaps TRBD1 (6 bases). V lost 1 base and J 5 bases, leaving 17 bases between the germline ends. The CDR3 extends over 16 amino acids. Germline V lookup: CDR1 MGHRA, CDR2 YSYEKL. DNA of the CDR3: TGCGCCAGCAGCCAAGGGTACGCTACAGGGTTTACTGAAGCTTTCTTT. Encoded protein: CASSQGYATGFTEAFF.

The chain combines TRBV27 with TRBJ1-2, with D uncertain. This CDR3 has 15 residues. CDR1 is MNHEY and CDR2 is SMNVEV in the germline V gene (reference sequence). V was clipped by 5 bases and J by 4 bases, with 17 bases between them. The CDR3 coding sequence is TGTGCCAGCAGTCTCCAGGTTCACAGCTCCTATGGCTACACCTTC. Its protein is CASSLQVHSSYGYTF.

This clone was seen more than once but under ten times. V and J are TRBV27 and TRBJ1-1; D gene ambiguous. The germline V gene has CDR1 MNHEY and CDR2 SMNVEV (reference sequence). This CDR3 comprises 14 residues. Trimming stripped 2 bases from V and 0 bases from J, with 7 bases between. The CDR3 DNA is TGTGCCAGCAGTTTAGCGATCGTGAACACTGAAGCTTTCTTT. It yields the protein CASSLAIVNTEAFF.